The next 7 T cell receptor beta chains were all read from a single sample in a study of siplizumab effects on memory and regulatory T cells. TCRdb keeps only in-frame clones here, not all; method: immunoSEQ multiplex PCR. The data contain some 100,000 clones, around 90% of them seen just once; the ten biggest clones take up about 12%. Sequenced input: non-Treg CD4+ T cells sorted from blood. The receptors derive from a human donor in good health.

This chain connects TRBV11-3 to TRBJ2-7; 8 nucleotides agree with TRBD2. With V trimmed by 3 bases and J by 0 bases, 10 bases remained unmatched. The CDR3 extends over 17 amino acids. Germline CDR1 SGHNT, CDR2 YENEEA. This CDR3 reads CASSFRPSGGGSYEQYF. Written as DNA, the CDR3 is TGTGCCAGCAGCTTTCGCCCTTCGGGAGGGGGCTCCTACGAGCAGTACTTC.

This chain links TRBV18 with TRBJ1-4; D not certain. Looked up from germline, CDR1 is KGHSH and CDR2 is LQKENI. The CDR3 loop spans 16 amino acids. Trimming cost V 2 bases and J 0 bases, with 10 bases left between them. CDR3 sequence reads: CASSPADSSTNEKLFF. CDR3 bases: TGTGCCAGCTCACCAGCAGATTCCTCAACTAATGAAAAACTGTTTTTT.

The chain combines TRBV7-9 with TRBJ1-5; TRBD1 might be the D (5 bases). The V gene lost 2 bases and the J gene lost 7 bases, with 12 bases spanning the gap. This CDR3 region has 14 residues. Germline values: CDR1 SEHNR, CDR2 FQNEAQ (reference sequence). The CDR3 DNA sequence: TGTGCCAGCAGCTTATTGGGGGTGGGGCAGCCCCAGCATTTT. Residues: CASSLLGVGQPQHF. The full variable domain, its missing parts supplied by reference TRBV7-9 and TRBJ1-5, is DTGVSQNPRHKITKRGQNVTFRCDPISEHNRLYWYRQTLGQGPEFLTYFQNEAQLEKSRLLSDRFSAERPKGSFSTLEIQRTEQGDSAMYLCASSLLGVGQPQHFGDGTRLSIL.

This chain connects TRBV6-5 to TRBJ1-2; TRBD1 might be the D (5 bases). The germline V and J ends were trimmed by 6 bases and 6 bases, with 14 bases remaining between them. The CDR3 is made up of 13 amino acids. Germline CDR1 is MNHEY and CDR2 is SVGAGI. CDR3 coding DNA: TGTGCCAGCAGGCCTGGGGCGGCGAATGGCTACACCTTC. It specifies CASRPGAANGYTF.

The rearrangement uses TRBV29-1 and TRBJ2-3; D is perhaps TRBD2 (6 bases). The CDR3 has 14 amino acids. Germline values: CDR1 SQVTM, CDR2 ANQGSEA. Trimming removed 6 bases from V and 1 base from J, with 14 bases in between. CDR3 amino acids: CSVETWGGTDTQYF. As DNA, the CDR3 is TGCAGCGTAGAGACCTGGGGGGGCACAGATACGCAGTATTTT.

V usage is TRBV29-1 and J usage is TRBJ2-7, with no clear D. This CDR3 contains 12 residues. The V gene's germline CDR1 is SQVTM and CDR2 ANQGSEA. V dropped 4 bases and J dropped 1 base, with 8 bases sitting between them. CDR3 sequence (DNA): TGCAGCGTTGGCTCAGAGTCCTACGAGCAGTACTTC. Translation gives CSVGSESYEQYF.

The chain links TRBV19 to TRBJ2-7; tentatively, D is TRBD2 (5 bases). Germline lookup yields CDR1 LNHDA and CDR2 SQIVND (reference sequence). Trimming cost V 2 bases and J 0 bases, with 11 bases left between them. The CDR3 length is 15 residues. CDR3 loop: CASSIPGKGSYEQYF. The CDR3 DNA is TGTGCCAGTAGTATACCGGGAAAGGGCTCCTACGAGCAGTACTTC. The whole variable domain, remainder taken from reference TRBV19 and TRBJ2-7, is DGGITQSPKYLFRKEGQNVTLSCEQNLNHDAMYWYRQDPGQGLRLIYYSQIVNDFQKGDIAEGYSVSREKKESFPLTVTSAQKNPTAFYLCASSIPGKGSYEQYFGPGTRLTVT.